One and the same sample provided the 17 T cell receptor beta chains below, sequenced in a study of OX40 agonist ivuxolimab in advanced cancers. The repertoire was sequenced with immunoSEQ multiplex PCR; TCRdb's copy has only in-frame clones and lacks some. This sample has roughly 80,000 clones, with roughly 80% found just once. The material sequenced was CD4+ or CD8+ T cells sorted from blood, taken in a trial of the OX40 agonist ivuxolimab. Source of these receptors: an adult with an advanced solid tumor such as melanoma, head and neck, liver or kidney cancer.

Comment on this clone: Other DNA sequences in this specimen translate into the identical CDR3. This sequence joins TRBV7-6 and TRBJ2-5, with 8 positions matching TRBD2. Trimming took 4 bases from V and 1 from J; bases not matched to a gene: 5. This CDR3 spans 15 amino acids. In germline, CDR1 is SGHVS, CDR2 FNYEAQ. This chain's CDR3 is CASSSRSGGQETQYF. CDR3 DNA sequence: TGTGCCAGCAGCTCCCGAAGCGGGGGCCAAGAGACCCAGTACTTC.

The chain has TRBV4-2 and TRBJ1-2; D possibly corresponds to TRBD1 (6 bases). With 1 base removed from V and 3 bases from J, the gap between germline ends came to 9 bases. The length of the CDR3 is 14 residues. Germline values: CDR1 LGHNA, CDR2 YNFKEQ. The CDR3 is CASSQVGGDYGYTF. CDR3 bases: TGTGCCAGCAGCCAAGTAGGGGGTGACTATGGCTACACCTTC.

This clone was observed a handful of times. One end of the junction does not line up with germline, which may come from a read error. The CDR3 bases are TGTGCTAGCAGCTTGGGCGGCCAAGAGACCCAGTACTTC. This encodes CASSLGGQETQYF. The chain combines TRBV7-7 with TRBJ2-5; D gene ambiguous. Germline CDR1 and CDR2: SSHAT and FNYEAQ (reference sequence). The CDR3 has 13 amino acids.

This sequence joins TRBV7-2 and TRBJ2-7; TRBD2 matches at 7 bases. Trimming removed 4 bases from V and 7 bases from J; junction bases left unmatched: 1. CDR1 is SGHTA and CDR2 is FQGNSA in the germline V gene. There are 11 residues in the CDR3. CDR3 amino acids: CASSSGGEQYF. The CDR3 region has the DNA TGTGCCAGCAGCTCGGGGGGAGAGCAGTACTTC.

The chain is built from TRBV5-1 and TRBJ2-1; D may be TRBD1 (6 bases). The length of the CDR3 is 14 residues. CDR1 and CDR2 (germline): SGHRS, YFSETQ. V gave up 2 bases and J gave up 8 bases, with 14 bases separating them. The CDR3 loop is CASSLGQGKDEQFF. The CDR3 coding sequence is TGCGCCAGCAGCTTAGGTCAGGGGAAGGATGAGCAGTTCTTC.

The genes are TRBV5-1 and TRBJ1-3; 9 bases align to TRBD1. The CDR3 runs 15 residues. V was pared by 1 base and J by 3 bases, with 2 bases of the junction left unmatched. From germline, CDR1 is SGHRS and CDR2 YFSETQ. The CDR3 spells CASSLLGQGGNTIYF. The DNA for the CDR3 is TGCGCCAGCAGCTTGTTGGGACAGGGTGGAAACACCATATATTTT. Combining the CDR3 with reference TRBV5-1 and TRBJ1-3 gives the whole variable domain KAGVTQTPRYLIKTRGQQVTLSCSPISGHRSVSWYQQTPGQGLQFLFEYFSETQRNKGNFPGRFSGRQFSNSRSEMNVSTLELGDSALYLCASSLLGQGGNTIYFGEGSWLTVV.

The rearrangement links TRBV5-1 to TRBJ1-1; D is unclear. CDR3 length: 16 residues. The germline V gene encodes CDR1 SGHRS and CDR2 YFSETQ. Trimming stripped 0 bases from V and 5 bases from J, with 17 bases between. CDR3 residues: CASSLEGWARGTEAFF. In DNA, the CDR3 is TGCGCCAGCAGCTTGGAAGGGTGGGCCCGCGGGACTGAAGCTTTCTTT.

This chain connects TRBV30 to TRBJ1-1; D is possibly TRBD1 (5 bases). The germline gives CDR1 GTSNPN, CDR2 SVGIG (reference sequence). This CDR3 has 13 residues. Between the trimmed V and J ends, which lost 5 bases and 4 bases, there was a span of 14 bases. CDR3 residues: CAWQWGGSTEAFF. Written as DNA, the CDR3 is TGTGCCTGGCAGTGGGGGGGGAGCACTGAAGCTTTCTTT.

The chain links TRBV5-8 to TRBJ2-7; 9 positions match TRBD1. The J segment lost 3 bases and the V segment lost 5 bases, leaving 3 bases of the junction unmatched. This CDR3 spans 13 amino acids. In germline, CDR1 is SGHTS, CDR2 YDEGEE. The CDR3 loop reads CASSPDRGYEQYF. In DNA, the CDR3 is TGTGCCAGCAGTCCGGACAGGGGCTACGAGCAGTACTTC.

The chain carries TRBV30 and TRBJ1-6, with D possibly matching TRBD1 (6 bases). The CDR3 extends over 13 amino acids. V gave up 1 base and J gave up 7 bases, with 8 bases separating them. The germline V gene has CDR1 GTSNPN and CDR2 SVGIG (reference sequence). The DNA for the CDR3 is TGTGCCTGGAGTGGGACAGTAAATTCACCCCTCCACTTT. As protein: CAWSGTVNSPLHF.

The genes are TRBV10-3 and TRBJ2-1; 8 nucleotides align to TRBD1. In germline, CDR1 is ENHRY, CDR2 SYGVKD. This CDR3 has 17 amino acids. V lost 0 bases and J lost 8; bases outside the gene matches: 12. DNA for the CDR3: TGTGCCATCAGTGAGTCGGTTGGCAGGGGGCCTCGGGATGAGCAGTTCTTC. Translated, it gives CAISESVGRGPRDEQFF.

Here the CDR3 reads CASSESSYEQYF. The DNA of the CDR3 is TGTGCCAGCAGTGAGAGCTCCTACGAGCAGTACTTC. The rearrangement joins TRBV2 to TRBJ2-7; D is uncertain. The germline CDR1 and CDR2 sequences are SNHLY and FYNNEI. The CDR3 length is 12 residues. The V and J ends lost 3 bases and 0 bases respectively, with 3 bases between them.

The V gene is TRBV5-1, the J gene TRBJ2-5, with a weak D call TRBD1 (8 bases). The germline V gene has CDR1 SGHRS and CDR2 YFSETQ. This CDR3 has 15 residues. V was pared by 3 bases and J by 4 bases, with 16 bases between. The CDR3 reads CASSSGGGQAETQYF. DNA for the CDR3: TGCGCCAGCAGCTCCGGCGGGGGACAGGCAGAGACCCAGTACTTC. Full variable domain (remainder filled in from reference TRBV5-1 and TRBJ2-5): KAGVTQTPRYLIKTRGQQVTLSCSPISGHRSVSWYQQTPGQGLQFLFEYFSETQRNKGNFPGRFSGRQFSNSRSEMNVSTLELGDSALYLCASSSGGGQAETQYFGPGTRLLVL.

The rearrangement joins TRBV7-2 to TRBJ1-1, with unresolved D. Germline lookup yields CDR1 SGHTA and CDR2 FQGNSA. Between the trimmed V and J ends, which lost 2 bases and 5 bases, there was a span of 15 bases. This CDR3 contains 15 residues. The CDR3 DNA sequence: TGTGCCAGCAGCTTAAGACTCGATGGGTGGACTGAAGCTTTCTTT. It encodes CASSLRLDGWTEAFF.

The gene calls are TRBV6-5 and TRBJ2-7; TRBD2 is a possible D gene (6 bases). Germline V gene sequence: CDR1 MNHEY, CDR2 SVGAGI. This CDR3 has 13 residues. Trimming left V 7 bases short and J 7 bases short, with 17 bases between. In DNA form, the CDR3 reads TGTGCCAGCAAAACGGGAGTAGCTTATGAGCAGTACTTC. Translation: CASKTGVAYEQYF.

This clone turned up a few times. The chain joins TRBV4-1 to TRBJ2-3, with 9 bases fitting TRBD1. J was trimmed by 4 bases and V by 0 bases; bases with no gene match: 8. The CDR3 has 17 residues. From germline, CDR1 is MGHRA and CDR2 YSYEKL. The CDR3 reads CASSQDSPGQGADTQYF. CDR3 bases: TGCGCCAGCAGCCAAGACTCTCCGGGACAGGGAGCAGATACGCAGTATTTT.

This clone was counted a few times. The rearrangement joins TRBV7-2 to TRBJ1-2; D gene ambiguous. Germline V CDR1 and CDR2: SGHTA, FQGNSA. V was cut by 5 bases and J by 5 bases, with 12 bases left in between. The CDR3 totals 13 residues. CDR3 bases: TGTGCCAGCAGCGCCTCCGGCCAGTATGGCTACACCTTC. Residues: CASSASGQYGYTF.